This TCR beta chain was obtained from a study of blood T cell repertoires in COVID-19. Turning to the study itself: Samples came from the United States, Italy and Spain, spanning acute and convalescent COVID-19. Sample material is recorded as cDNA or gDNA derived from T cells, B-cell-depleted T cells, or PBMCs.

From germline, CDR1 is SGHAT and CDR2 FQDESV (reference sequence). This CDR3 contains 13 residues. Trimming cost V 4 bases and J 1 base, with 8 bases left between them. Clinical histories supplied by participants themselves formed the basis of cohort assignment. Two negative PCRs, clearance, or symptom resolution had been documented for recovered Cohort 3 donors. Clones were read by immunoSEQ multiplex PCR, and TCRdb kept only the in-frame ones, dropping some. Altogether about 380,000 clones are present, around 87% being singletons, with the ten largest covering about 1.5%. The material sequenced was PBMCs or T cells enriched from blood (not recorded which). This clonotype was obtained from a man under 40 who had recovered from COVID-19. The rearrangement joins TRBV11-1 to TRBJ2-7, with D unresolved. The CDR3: CASSSRNSYEQYF. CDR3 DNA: TGTGCCAGCAGCTCTAGGAATTCCTACGAGCAGTACTTC.